This T cell receptor beta chain was captured by sequencing in a study of CD8+CD57+ T cells in acquired aplastic anemia. Turning to the study itself: Isolated CD4+ and CD8+ cells, once sorted, yielded DNA averaging around 3.1 ug. Study-level findings and limits: Sharing between patients and controls was observed for around 27 CD8+ CDR3 sequences.

The germline CDR1 and CDR2 sequences are LNHDA and SQIVND (reference sequence). CDR3 length equals 15 residues. The V end lost 5 bases, the J end lost 2 bases, and 14 bases lay between the germline ends. On this clonotype itself: What it binds is not known.

Investigators profiled TCR beta VDJ and CDR3 from genomic DNA template. TCRdb called the reads again in MiXCR, with one record for every CDR3 protein. The sample shows around 42,000 distinct CDR3 sequences, approximately 57% of them seen only once. CD8+CD57+ cell expansion had been shown by flow cytometry in patients chosen for sequencing. The patients, all of them, had severe acquired aplastic anemia. Patients were treatment-naive when blood was sampled. The chain recombines TRBV19 with TRBJ2-3; D may be TRBD1 (6 bases). The source of this sequence is a human donor with aplastic anemia. What was sequenced was sorted CD4+, CD8+, or CD8+CD57+ T cells (not recorded which) from PBMCs. CDR3 amino acids: CASSQQGSFTDTQYF. For the CDR3, the DNA is TGTGCCAGTAGTCAACAGGGAAGTTTCACAGATACGCAGTATTTT.